The 14 T cell receptor beta chains presented below share a single source sample, sequenced in a study of T cell clones after liver transplantation. Profiling relied on immunoSEQ multiplex PCR, and the TCRdb table lists in-frame clones only, not all of them. The table records 65,000 to 90,000 clones, 90% of them present only once. The specimen comprised CD4+ T cells from blood, sampled before liver transplant. The source of these receptors is a human donor who received a liver transplant.

The chain joins TRBV7-8 to TRBJ2-2; TRBD2 matches 7 bases. Per the germline V gene, CDR1 is SGHVS and CDR2 is FQNEAQ. This CDR3 has 16 amino acids. V lost 10 bases, J lost 1 base, and 12 bases stayed unmatched. The CDR3 region has the DNA TGTGCCACCAGAACGAGAGGGAGGGGGAACACCGGGGAGCTGTTTTTT. This translates into CATRTRGRGNTGELFF.

The chain links TRBV5-1 to TRBJ2-5; perhaps D is TRBD1 or TRBD2 (5 bases each). Trimming pared 1 base from V and 4 bases from J, leaving 14 bases between. Germline loops: CDR1 SGHRS, CDR2 YFSETQ. CDR3 length equals 15 residues. The CDR3 is CASSLRGARVETQYF. Here the CDR3 DNA reads TGCGCCAGCAGCTTGCGAGGGGCTCGAGTAGAGACCCAGTACTTC. The variable domain in full, with the rest retrieved from reference TRBV5-1 and TRBJ2-5, is KAGVTQTPRYLIKTRGQQVTLSCSPISGHRSVSWYQQTPGQGLQFLFEYFSETQRNKGNFPGRFSGRQFSNSRSEMNVSTLELGDSALYLCASSLRGARVETQYFGPGTRLLVL.

The rearrangement uses TRBV29-1 and TRBJ1-1; the D gene is possibly TRBD1 (6 bases). CDR1 is SQVTM, CDR2 ANQGSEA, per germline. The CDR3 length is 12 residues. The V end lost 6 bases, the J end lost 3 bases, and 11 bases lay between the germline ends. In DNA, the CDR3 is TGCAGCGTCAACAGGGCTGACACTGAAGCTTTCTTT. This gives the protein CSVNRADTEAFF.

The chain links TRBV9 to TRBJ2-3; 9 bases are a match to TRBD2. Germline V gene lookup returns CDR1 SGDLS and CDR2 YYNGEE. The CDR3 is made up of 16 amino acids. V lost 7 bases and J lost 9; bases outside the gene matches: 18. CDR3: CASGEGLAISMGTQYF. The CDR3 DNA reads as TGTGCCAGCGGGGAGGGACTAGCAATTTCGATGGGAACGCAGTATTTT. The variable domain in full, with the rest retrieved from reference TRBV9 and TRBJ2-3, is DSGVTQTPKHLITATGQRVTLRCSPRSGDLSVYWYQQSLDQGLQFLIQYYNGEERAKGNILERFSAQQFPDLHSELNLSSLELGDSALYFCASGEGLAISMGTQYFGPGTRLTVL.

The chain couples TRBV14 to TRBJ1-1, with D possibly matching TRBD1 (5 bases). The germline CDR1 and CDR2 sequences are SGHDN and FVKESK. V lost 1 base and J 10 bases, leaving 10 bases between the germline ends. This CDR3 spans 12 amino acids. CDR3 in amino acids: CASSQGRGLAFF. The CDR3 DNA sequence: TGTGCCAGCAGCCAAGGCCGGGGGTTAGCTTTCTTT.

This chain uses TRBV5-1 with TRBJ2-1, with 8 bases aligning to TRBD1. Germline CDR1 reads SGHRS; CDR2 reads YFSETQ. The CDR3 runs to 17 residues. With 4 bases clipped from V and 3 bases from J, the junction kept 12 bases outside the gene matches. The CDR3 protein is CASSRSAQGALYNEQFF. CDR3 in DNA: TGCGCCAGCAGCAGATCAGCTCAGGGGGCGCTCTACAATGAGCAGTTCTTC. The full variable domain, in which reference TRBV5-1 and TRBJ2-1 provide the parts outside the CDR3, is KAGVTQTPRYLIKTRGQQVTLSCSPISGHRSVSWYQQTPGQGLQFLFEYFSETQRNKGNFPGRFSGRQFSNSRSEMNVSTLELGDSALYLCASSRSAQGALYNEQFFGPGTRLTVL.

The chain couples TRBV11-2 to TRBJ1-5; 7 nucleotides line up with TRBD1. The trim removed 3 bases at V and 6 bases at J, leaving 5 bases unmatched. From germline, CDR1 is SGHAT and CDR2 FQNNGV. The CDR3 contains 14 residues. In nucleotides, the CDR3 is TGTGCCAGCAGCTTCGGGACAGAGGGTCAGCCCCAGCATTTT. It translates to CASSFGTEGQPQHF. The full variable domain, rest sourced from reference TRBV11-2 and TRBJ1-5, is EAGVAQSPRYKIIEKRQSVAFWCNPISGHATLYWYQQILGQGPKLLIQFQNNGVVDDSQLPKDRFSAERLKGVDSTLKIQPAKLEDSAVYLCASSFGTEGQPQHFGDGTRLSIL.

The chain employs TRBV21-1 and TRBJ2-7; the table's D call, TRBD2, has no DNA check behind it. TRBV21-1 constitutes a pseudogene. CDR3 length: 15 residues. CDR3 loop: CASSKRVAGNYEQYF. The CDR3 DNA reads TGTGCCAGCAGCAAGAGGGTAGCGGGCAACTACGAGCAGTACTTC.

V gene TRBV19 combines with J gene TRBJ2-3; D is possibly TRBD1 or TRBD2 (6 bases each). Germline CDR1 is LNHDA and CDR2 is SQIVND (reference sequence). Trimming took 5 bases from V and 5 from J, leaving 23 bases between them. There are 17 residues in the CDR3. The CDR3 DNA follows: TGTGCCAGTAGTCCTGGGGCGATCGGAGGGGGGAGAGATACGCAGTATTTT. This gives the protein CASSPGAIGGGRDTQYF.

V gene TRBV6-1 combines with J gene TRBJ2-7; 7 nucleotides match TRBD2. The CDR3 is made up of 15 amino acids. Germline CDR1 MNHNS, CDR2 SASEGT. The V segment lost 6 bases and the J segment 0 bases; nucleotides outside the gene matches: 8. This CDR3 is CASSALADHSYEQYF. The CDR3 DNA reads as TGTGCCAGCAGCGCTCTAGCGGACCACTCCTACGAGCAGTACTTC.

The V and J genes are TRBV19 and TRBJ1-4; 9 nucleotides line up with TRBD1. Looked up from germline, CDR1 is LNHDA and CDR2 is SQIVND (reference sequence). The J segment lost 8 bases and the V segment lost 2 bases, leaving 6 bases of the junction unmatched. The CDR3 loop spans 15 amino acids. CDR3 protein: CASSILTGGREKLFF. CDR3 coding DNA: TGTGCCAGTAGTATATTGACAGGGGGTAGGGAAAAACTGTTTTTT.

The CDR3 sequence: CAISDPLTNTGELFF. The CDR3 DNA is TGTGCCATCAGTGATCCTCTTACGAACACCGGGGAGCTGTTTTTT. The chain has TRBV10-3 and TRBJ2-2; the D is unclear. The CDR3 is 15 amino acids. V was trimmed by 3 bases and J by 0 bases, leaving 8 bases between them. Germline loops: CDR1 ENHRY, CDR2 SYGVKD.

This chain uses TRBV28 with TRBJ2-5; D is perhaps TRBD1 (6 bases). Germline CDR1 reads MDHEN; CDR2 reads SYDVKM. The CDR3 extends over 16 amino acids. V was pared by 8 bases and J by 3 bases, with 22 bases between. The DNA for the CDR3 is TGTGCCAGCGGGACCGGGACATCACTTCCTAAAGAGACCCAGTACTTC. Protein sequence: CASGTGTSLPKETQYF.

The chain carries TRBV6-5 and TRBJ1-1, with no clear D. V lost 7 bases and J 5 bases, leaving 17 bases between the germline ends. CDR3 length: 14 residues. Germline CDR1 MNHEY, CDR2 SVGAGI. The CDR3 DNA follows: TGTGCCAGCACCGTGGAGGTGGGTCGGACTGAAGCTTTCTTT. Its protein product is CASTVEVGRTEAFF.